These 10 T cell receptor beta chains were all obtained from the same sample, sequenced in a study of Ad26.COV2.S vaccination and SARS-CoV-2 variants. Treatment: roughly 18 received Ad26.COV2.S at low or high dose, single or two shots; several received placebo; per-sample allocation not given. Vaccine and placebo recipients were sampled on day 63 after the first injection. TCRdb's copy holds only in-frame clones and misses some; the assay was immunoSEQ multiplex PCR. The data contain roughly 240,000 clones, 85% to 90% of them singletons. Sequenced material: peripheral blood, taken in a trial of Ad26.COV2.S vaccine versus placebo. These receptors were taken from a person between 18 and 65 years old who received the Ad26.COV2.S COVID-19 vaccine or a placebo.

This sequence joins TRBV3-1 (or the pseudogene TRBV3-2) and TRBJ2-5; the D gene is possibly TRBD2 (5 bases). CDR3 length: 14 residues. Trimming shortened V by 4 bases and J by 2 bases, and 11 bases separated the two germline ends. CDR1 and CDR2 from the germline V gene are LGHDT and YNNKEL (reference sequence). The CDR3: CASSPWTLQETQYF. The CDR3 region has the DNA TGTGCCAGCAGCCCGTGGACTCTACAAGAGACCCAGTACTTC.

This clone was seen only a few times. The gene calls are TRBV4-1 and TRBJ2-1; TRBD2 matches 14 bases. The V and J ends lost 2 bases and 9 bases, in that order; junction bases with no gene match: 15. This CDR3 region has 19 residues. Germline V lookup: CDR1 MGHRA, CDR2 YSYEKL. The CDR3 region is CASSQNLFGLAGGTAEQFF. Written as DNA, the CDR3 is TGCGCCAGCAGCCAAAACCTCTTCGGACTAGCGGGGGGTACCGCTGAGCAGTTCTTC.

The rearrangement joins TRBV7-3 to TRBJ2-7; 9 nucleotides agree with TRBD1. The CDR3 is 14 amino acids. Trimming cost V 1 base and J 4 bases; bases outside gene matches: 2. CDR1 is SGHTA, CDR2 FQGTGA, per germline. The CDR3 coding sequence is TGTGCCAGCAGCTTAATGGGACAGGGTTACGAGCAGTACTTC. As protein: CASSLMGQGYEQYF.

The V and J genes are TRBV5-5 and TRBJ2-2; the match to TRBD2 covers 11 bases. The CDR3 spans 18 residues. V shed 4 bases and J 0 bases; nucleotides not matched to a gene: 8. Germline assignment: CDR1 SGHKS and CDR2 YYEKEE (reference sequence). CDR3 protein: CASSRPRTSGPNTGELFF. The CDR3 region has the DNA TGTGCCAGCAGCCGACCTCGGACTAGCGGGCCGAACACCGGGGAGCTGTTTTTT. Drawing the rest from reference TRBV5-5 and TRBJ2-2, the complete variable domain is DAGVTQSPTHLIKTRGQQVTLRCSPISGHKSVSWYQQVLGQGPQFIFQYYEKEERGRGNFPDRFSARQFPNYSSELNVNALLLGDSALYLCASSRPRTSGPNTGELFFGEGSRLTVL.

The count of this clone is one. The chain is built from TRBV28 and TRBJ1-4, with D tentatively TRBD1 (5 bases). V lost 6 bases and J lost 4, with 18 bases in between. The CDR3 spans 16 residues. CDR1 is MDHEN and CDR2 is SYDVKM in the germline V gene. CDR3 amino acids: CASSPEPGGFNEKLFF. CDR3 DNA sequence: TGTGCCAGCAGCCCCGAGCCGGGGGGGTTTAATGAAAAACTGTTTTTT.

This chain uses TRBV6-2 or TRBV6-3 with TRBJ2-7; TRBD2 might be the D (5 bases). In germline, CDR1 is MNHEY, CDR2 SVGEGT. Trimming shortened V by 5 bases and J by 1 base, and 15 bases separated the two germline ends. This CDR3 comprises 15 residues. CDR3 amino acids: CASSPDGIRSYEQYF. CDR3 nucleotides: TGTGCCAGCAGTCCCGACGGGATTCGTTCCTACGAGCAGTACTTC.

The chain is built from TRBV18 and TRBJ1-3; possibly TRBD1 for D (5 bases). Trimming stripped 2 bases from V and 0 bases from J, with 8 bases between. The CDR3 has 15 amino acids. CDR1 and CDR2 from the germline V gene are KGHSH and LQKENI. The CDR3: CASSPAGSSGNTIYF. The CDR3 nucleotides read TGTGCCAGCTCACCAGCAGGGAGCTCTGGAAACACCATATATTTT. The variable domain in full, completed from reference TRBV18 and TRBJ1-3, reads NAGVMQNPRHLVRRRGQEARLRCSPMKGHSHVYWYRQLPEEGLKFMVYLQKENIIDESGMPKERFSAEFPKEGPSILRIQQVVRGDSAAYFCASSPAGSSGNTIYFGEGSWLTVV.

This clone was counted a few times. V gene TRBV15 combines with J gene TRBJ2-1; TRBD1 aligns across 10 bases. Germline loops: CDR1 LNHNV, CDR2 YYDKDF (reference sequence). V shed 5 bases and J 4 bases; nucleotides not matched to a gene: 2. The length of the CDR3 is 14 residues. In DNA form, the CDR3 reads TGTGCCACCAGCTGGGGACAGGGGTACAATGAGCAGTTCTTC. This codes for CATSWGQGYNEQFF.

The rearrangement joins TRBV11-2 to TRBJ2-5, with 13 bases that match TRBD2. In germline, CDR1 is SGHAT, CDR2 FQNNGV. The CDR3 is made up of 16 amino acids. V lost 4 bases, J lost 4 bases, and 6 bases stayed unmatched. The CDR3 is CASSYQGTSGIETQYF. CDR3 DNA: TGTGCCAGCAGCTACCAGGGGACTAGCGGGATAGAGACCCAGTACTTC.

V gene TRBV5-1 combines with J gene TRBJ2-3; 14 bases are a match to TRBD2. Trimming removed 5 bases from V and 2 bases from J; junction bases left unmatched: 10. Germline V CDR1 and CDR2: SGHRS, YFSETQ. The CDR3 is 18 amino acids. The CDR3 DNA sequence: TGCGCCAGCAGGTATTGGACTAGCGGGGGGCCCCACACAGATACGCAGTATTTT. The encoded protein is CASRYWTSGGPHTDTQYF.